This T cell receptor (beta chain) came from a study of post-analysis software for immune sequencing data. Tagging with unique molecular identifiers was a feature of the TCR beta cDNA libraries. cDNA molecules numbering roughly 0.5 million came from approximately 1 to 10 million T cells. TCRdb itself ran the PCR reads through MiXCR, one entry per CDR3 protein. The sample contains fewer than 850,000 distinct CDR3 sequences, 25% to 30% of which appear only once. Sequencing used blood. This TCR came from a girl between 5 and 17 years old with multiple sclerosis.

CDR3 region: CASSQGVRLDYNEQFF. The CDR3 DNA reads as TGTGCCAGCAGCCAAGGGGTCCGGCTAGACTACAATGAGCAGTTCTTC. The rearrangement joins TRBV3-1 to TRBJ2-1; D not certain. The germline V gene has CDR1 LGHDT and CDR2 YNNKEL (reference sequence). This CDR3 comprises 16 residues. V was cut by 1 base and J by 3 bases, with 13 bases left in between.